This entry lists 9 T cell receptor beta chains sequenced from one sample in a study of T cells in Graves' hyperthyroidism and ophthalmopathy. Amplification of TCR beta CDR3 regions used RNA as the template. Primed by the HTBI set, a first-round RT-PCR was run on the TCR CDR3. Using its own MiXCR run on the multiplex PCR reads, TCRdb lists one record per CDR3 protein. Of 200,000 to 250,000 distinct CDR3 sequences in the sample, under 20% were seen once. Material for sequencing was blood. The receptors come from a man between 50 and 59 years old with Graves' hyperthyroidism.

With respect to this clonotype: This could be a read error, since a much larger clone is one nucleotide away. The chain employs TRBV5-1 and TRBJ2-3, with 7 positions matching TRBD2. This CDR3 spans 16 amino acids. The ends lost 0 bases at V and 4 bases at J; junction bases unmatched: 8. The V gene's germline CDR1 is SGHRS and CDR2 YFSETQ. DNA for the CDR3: TGCGCCAGCAGCTTGGCAGGCGGGAGTGGAGCAGATACGCAGTATTTT. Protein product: CASSLAGGSGADTQYF. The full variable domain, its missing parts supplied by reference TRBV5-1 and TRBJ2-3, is KAGVTQTPRYLIKTRGQQVTLSCSPISGHRSVSWYQQTPGQGLQFLFEYFSETQRNKGNFPGRFSGRQFSNSRSEMNVSTLELGDSALYLCASSLAGGSGADTQYFGPGTRLTVL.

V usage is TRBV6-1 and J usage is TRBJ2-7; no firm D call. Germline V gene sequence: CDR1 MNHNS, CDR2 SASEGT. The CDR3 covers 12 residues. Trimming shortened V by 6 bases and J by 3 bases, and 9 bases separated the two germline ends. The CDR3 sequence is CASSPQRYEQYF. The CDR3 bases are TGTGCCAGCAGCCCTCAGCGCTACGAGCAGTACTTC.

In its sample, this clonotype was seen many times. The CDR3 coding sequence is TGTGCCAGCAGCTTAGCGCGGAGGGAAGTCAGAGATACGCAGTATTTT. It translates to CASSLARREVRDTQYF. This chain uses TRBV7-8 with TRBJ2-3, with D tentatively TRBD2 (6 bases). Trimming cost V 0 bases and J 5 bases, with 15 bases left between them. Germline values: CDR1 SGHVS, CDR2 FQNEAQ. The CDR3 spans 16 residues.

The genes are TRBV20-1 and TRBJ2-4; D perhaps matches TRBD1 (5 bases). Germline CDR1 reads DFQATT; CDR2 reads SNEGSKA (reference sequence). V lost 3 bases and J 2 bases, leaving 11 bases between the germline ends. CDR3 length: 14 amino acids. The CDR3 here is CSASRAYSKNIQYF. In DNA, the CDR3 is TGCAGTGCTAGCAGGGCCTATTCCAAAAACATTCAGTACTTC.

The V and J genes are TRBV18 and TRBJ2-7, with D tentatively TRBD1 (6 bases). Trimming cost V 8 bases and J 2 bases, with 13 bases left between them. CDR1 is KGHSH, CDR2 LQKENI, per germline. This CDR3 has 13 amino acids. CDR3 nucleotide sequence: TGTGCCAGCGCGCCGGGACACACCTACGAGCAGTACTTC. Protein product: CASAPGHTYEQYF.

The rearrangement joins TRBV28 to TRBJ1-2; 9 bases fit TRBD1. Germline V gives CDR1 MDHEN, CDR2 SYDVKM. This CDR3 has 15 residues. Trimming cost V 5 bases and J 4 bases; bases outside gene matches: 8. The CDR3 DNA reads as TGTGCCAGCAGTCCCCAACAGGGGGCGGTCTATGGCTACACCTTC. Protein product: CASSPQQGAVYGYTF.

The CDR3 coding sequence is TGTGCCAGCAGTTACGCCAGGGGTGGGGTTGGCTACACCTTC. Translating gives CASSYARGGVGYTF. The genes are TRBV6-6 and TRBJ1-2, with D tentatively TRBD1 (6 bases). Trimming removed 2 bases at V and 7 bases at J, with 14 bases between. This CDR3 contains 14 residues. CDR1 is MNHNY, CDR2 SVGAGI, per germline (reference sequence).

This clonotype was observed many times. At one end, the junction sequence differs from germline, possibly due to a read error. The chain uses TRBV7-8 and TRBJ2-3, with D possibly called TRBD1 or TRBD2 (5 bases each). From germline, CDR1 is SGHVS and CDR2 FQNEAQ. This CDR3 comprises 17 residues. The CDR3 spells CASTLGIRGASTDTQYF. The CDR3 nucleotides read TGTGCCAGCACCTTAGGGATCCGGGGCGCTAGCACAGATACGCAGTATTTT.

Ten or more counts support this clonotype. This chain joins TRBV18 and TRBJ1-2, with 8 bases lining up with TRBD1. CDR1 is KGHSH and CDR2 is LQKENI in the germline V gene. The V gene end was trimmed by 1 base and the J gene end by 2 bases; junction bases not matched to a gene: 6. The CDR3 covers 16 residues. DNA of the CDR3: TGTGCCAGCTCACCACGAGGACAGGGACGGAACTATGGCTACACCTTC. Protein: CASSPRGQGRNYGYTF.